This passage covers 18 T cell receptor beta chains from one sample sequenced in a study of blood T cell repertoires in COVID-19. The protocol was immunoSEQ multiplex PCR, while the TCRdb copy is restricted to in-frame clones and leaves out a portion. The sample includes 300,000 to 350,000 clones, around 92% of them seen just once. Sequenced: PBMCs or T cells enriched from blood (not recorded which). The receptors derive from a woman aged 25 to 45 who had recovered from COVID-19.

J is TRBJ1-5 and V is TRBV4-2; no definite D call. The germline gives CDR1 LGHNA, CDR2 YNFKEQ. The CDR3 is 17 amino acids. Trimming removed 0 bases at V and 5 bases at J, with 17 bases between. CDR3 nucleotide sequence: TGTGCCAGCAGCCAAGATTTGTTGTACCAGTGGCATCAGCCCCAGCATTTT. Encoded protein: CASSQDLLYQWHQPQHF.

The V and J genes are TRBV20-1 and TRBJ2-5; D gene ambiguous. V lost 6 bases and J 5 bases, leaving 7 bases between the germline ends. The germline CDR1 and CDR2 sequences are DFQATT and SNEGSKA (reference sequence). CDR3 length equals 10 residues. This chain's CDR3 is CSAVRETQYF. CDR3 DNA: TGCAGTGCCGTTCGGGAGACCCAGTACTTC.

The chain recombines TRBV7-6 with TRBJ2-2, with D possibly being TRBD1 (7 bases). This CDR3 is built from 15 residues. Trimming stripped 5 bases from V and 5 bases from J, with 15 bases between. Germline assignment: CDR1 SGHVS and CDR2 FNYEAQ. This CDR3 is CASSRTGAGTGELFF. CDR3 coding DNA: TGTGCCAGCAGCCGAACAGGGGCGGGGACCGGGGAGCTGTTTTTT.

V and J are TRBV5-1 and TRBJ2-1; D gene unclear. Germline V gene sequence: CDR1 SGHRS, CDR2 YFSETQ. The CDR3 is 15 residues long. Trimming cost V 2 bases and J 6 bases, with 15 bases left between them. The CDR3 coding sequence is TGCGCCAGCAGCTTTACTACCACGATACGCAATGAGCAGTTCTTC. Translated, it gives CASSFTTTIRNEQFF.

On this clone itself: The sample contains more than one DNA sequence encoding this CDR3. This chain uses TRBV28 with TRBJ1-1; possibly TRBD1 for D (5 bases). The CDR3 runs to 14 residues. The germline V gene has CDR1 MDHEN and CDR2 SYDVKM. Trimming stripped 4 bases from V and 0 bases from J, with 9 bases between. CDR3 in amino acids: CASSSTGLNTEAFF. The CDR3 DNA is TGTGCCAGCAGTTCAACAGGCTTGAACACTGAAGCTTTCTTT.

This clone was detected once. The genes are TRBV12-3 or TRBV12-4 and TRBJ1-2; TRBD1 aligns across 8 bases. The CDR3 length is 13 residues. V was clipped by 3 bases and J by 8 bases; unmatched bases: 5. The CDR3 bases are TGTGCCAGCAGTTTTTTACAGGGGGTGGGCTACACCTTC. It yields the protein CASSFLQGVGYTF.

The CDR3 region is CASSLLVGLNTEAFF. The CDR3 bases are TGTGCCAGCAGCTTGCTCGTGGGGCTGAACACTGAAGCTTTCTTT. The chain combines TRBV5-4 with TRBJ1-1; D possibly corresponds to TRBD1 (5 bases). The germline V gene encodes CDR1 SGHNT and CDR2 YYREEE (reference sequence). Trimming stripped 1 base from V and 0 bases from J, with 10 bases between. This CDR3 spans 15 amino acids.

The rearrangement uses TRBV2 and TRBJ2-5; TRBD1 matches at 8 bases. This CDR3 is built from 14 residues. The ends lost 1 base at V and 5 bases at J; junction bases unmatched: 3. Germline V lookup: CDR1 SNHLY, CDR2 FYNNEI. The CDR3 spells CASSEGTGMETQYF. CDR3 coding DNA: TGTGCCAGCAGTGAAGGGACAGGGATGGAGACCCAGTACTTC.

This clone was counted between two and nine times. J is TRBJ2-7 and V is TRBV29-1; no clear D. Germline V lookup: CDR1 SQVTM, CDR2 ANQGSEA. V lost 6 bases to trimming and J lost 9 bases, with 15 bases between them. CDR3 size: 11 residues. The CDR3 bases are TGCAGCGTCTTTGAAGCGCTAGTGCAGTACTTC. Its translation: CSVFEALVQYF.

This clone was seen a handful of times. V gene TRBV5-1 combines with J gene TRBJ2-1; 11 bases agree with TRBD1. Germline-derived CDR1 and CDR2 are SGHRS and YFSETQ. The CDR3 is 16 residues long. With V trimmed by 3 bases and J by 2 bases, 4 bases remained unmatched. The CDR3, as DNA: TGCGCCAGCAGCTCGGGACAGGGGGGGACCTACAATGAGCAGTTCTTC. Amino acids: CASSSGQGGTYNEQFF.

The rearrangement uses TRBV28 and TRBJ2-1; 7 positions match TRBD1. Per germline, CDR1 MDHEN and CDR2 SYDVKM. This CDR3 region has 16 residues. V lost 2 bases, J lost 3 bases, and 7 bases stayed unmatched. Written as DNA, the CDR3 is TGTGCCAGCAGTTTAGCATTCCAGGGGGTCTACAATGAGCAGTTCTTC. Translated, it gives CASSLAFQGVYNEQFF.

This sequence joins TRBV7-9 and TRBJ1-2, with D hard to call. CDR3 length equals 13 residues. The V gene lost 5 bases and the J gene lost 5 bases, with 12 bases spanning the gap. Germline V lookup: CDR1 SEHNR, CDR2 FQNEAQ (reference sequence). CDR3: CASSLESWYGYTF. CDR3 nucleotides: TGTGCCAGCAGCCTAGAGAGTTGGTATGGCTACACCTTC.

The chain recombines TRBV5-1 with TRBJ2-1; D ambiguous. This CDR3 contains 14 residues. V lost 2 bases to trimming and J lost 0 bases, with 6 bases between them. Germline V CDR1 and CDR2: SGHRS, YFSETQ. CDR3: CASSFDSSYNEQFF. CDR3 bases: TGCGCCAGCAGCTTTGATAGCTCCTACAATGAGCAGTTCTTC.

The V call is TRBV27, the J call TRBJ1-1, with 7 bases that match TRBD1. This CDR3 has 18 residues. Germline CDR1 and CDR2: MNHEY and SMNVEV (reference sequence). Trimming at V came to 1 base and at J to 0 bases, leaving 11 bases not matched to a gene. CDR3 sequence (DNA): TGTGCCAGCAGTTTATTTTTCCGACAGGGAGTCATGAACACTGAAGCTTTCTTT. This sequence encodes CASSLFFRQGVMNTEAFF.

The genes are TRBV24-1 and TRBJ2-5; maybe TRBD1 (6 bases). Trimming pared 3 bases from V and 3 bases from J, leaving 10 bases between. Germline values: CDR1 KGHDR, CDR2 SFDVKD. The length of the CDR3 is 14 residues. CDR3 nucleotides: TGTGCCACCAGTGATGGGGGCGAAAAAGAGACCCAGTACTTC. It is translated as CATSDGGEKETQYF.

J is TRBJ2-5 and V is TRBV19; possible D gene TRBD2, 6 bases. Germline lookup yields CDR1 LNHDA and CDR2 SQIVND (reference sequence). Trimming pared 9 bases from V and 1 base from J, leaving 9 bases between. There are 12 residues in the CDR3. The CDR3 bases are TGTGCCAGCAGGGACTTCCAAGAGACCCAGTACTTC. It codes for CASRDFQETQYF.

The chain combines TRBV7-2 with TRBJ1-5, with a weak D call TRBD1 (6 bases). The CDR3 runs to 15 residues. Germline CDR1 reads SGHTA; CDR2 reads FQGNSA. V shed 2 bases and J shed 4 bases, with 12 bases lying between them. CDR3 region: CASSLRGASNQPQHF. CDR3 bases: TGTGCCAGCAGCTTACGGGGGGCGTCAAATCAGCCCCAGCATTTT. Based on the CDR3 plus reference TRBV7-2 and TRBJ1-5, the full variable domain is GAGVSQSPSNKVTEKGKDVELRCDPISGHTALYWYRQSLGQGLEFLIYFQGNSAPDKSGLPSDRFSAERTGGSVSTLTIQRTQQEDSAVYLCASSLRGASNQPQHFGDGTRLSIL.

The chain couples TRBV10-3 to TRBJ2-7; a weak D match, TRBD2 (6 bases). CDR1 and CDR2 from the germline V gene are ENHRY and SYGVKD. Trimming took off 8 bases at V and 2 bases at J, with 7 bases between the two ends. CDR3 size: 11 residues. For the CDR3, the DNA is TGTGCCATCGGGACTGCCTACGAGCAGTACTTC. Translated, it gives CAIGTAYEQYF.